These 7 T cell receptor beta chains share one sample of origin, sequenced in a study of blood T cell repertoires in COVID-19. Assay: immunoSEQ multiplex PCR; the TCRdb copy retains only in-frame clones and omits some. The table has 130,000 to 150,000 clones, about 85% seen once. Sequences were obtained from peripheral blood. These receptor sequences come from a human donor with acute or convalescent COVID-19. The donor label of this sample is uncertain.

The chain carries TRBV6-1 and TRBJ2-2; weak D call: TRBD2 (5 bases). This CDR3 has 14 amino acids. V was pared by 5 bases and J by 2 bases, with 9 bases between. CDR1 and CDR2 from the germline V gene are MNHNS and SASEGT. CDR3 sequence (DNA): TGTGCCAGCAGTTCAGCGGCAAACACCGGGGAGCTGTTTTTT. It translates to CASSSAANTGELFF.

The chain links TRBV24-1 to TRBJ2-2; TRBD2 is a possible D gene (6 bases). Germline values: CDR1 KGHDR, CDR2 SFDVKD. CDR3 length: 17 amino acids. V lost 4 bases, J lost 2 bases, and 16 bases lay in between. CDR3 sequence: CATSESPGRGNTGELFF. The DNA of the CDR3 is TGTGCCACCAGTGAGTCCCCAGGGCGGGGAAACACCGGGGAGCTGTTTTTT.

V usage is TRBV12-3 or TRBV12-4 and J usage is TRBJ1-3; D uncertain. V was clipped by 3 bases and J by 8 bases, with 2 bases between them. The CDR3 has 10 residues. CDR3 nucleotides: TGTGCCAGCAGTTTCGACACCATATATTTT. Protein: CASSFDTIYF.

This clone was detected only a few times. In DNA, the CDR3 is TGTGCCAGCAGCCAAACGGAGTCCGCCTATGGCTACACCTTC. It translates to CASSQTESAYGYTF. This chain uses TRBV4-2 with TRBJ1-2, with D uncertain. CDR3 length: 14 residues. The V and J ends lost 2 bases and 4 bases respectively, with 11 bases between them. Germline-derived CDR1 and CDR2 are LGHNA and YNFKEQ.

This rearrangement joins TRBV4-3 to TRBJ2-3; 7 nucleotides agree with TRBD2. With 1 base clipped from V and 8 bases from J, the junction kept 9 bases outside the gene matches. Looked up from germline, CDR1 is LGHNA and CDR2 is YSLEER. The CDR3 extends over 15 amino acids. This chain's CDR3 is CASSQVSREGGTQYF. As DNA, the CDR3 is TGCGCCAGCAGCCAAGTTTCGAGGGAGGGAGGTACGCAGTATTTT.

The chain has TRBV7-2 and TRBJ1-1; D is unclear. CDR1 is SGHTA and CDR2 is FQGNSA in the germline V gene. The CDR3 sequence is 14 residues long. V was clipped by 1 base and J by 0 bases, with 6 bases between them. This chain's CDR3 is CASSLVEMNTEAFF. CDR3 nucleotide sequence: TGTGCCAGCAGCTTAGTAGAGATGAACACTGAAGCTTTCTTT. Complete variable domain (other parts from reference TRBV7-2 and TRBJ1-1): GAGVSQSPSNKVTEKGKDVELRCDPISGHTALYWYRQSLGQGLEFLIYFQGNSAPDKSGLPSDRFSAERTGGSVSTLTIQRTQQEDSAVYLCASSLVEMNTEAFFGQGTRLTVV.

The chain carries TRBV13 and TRBJ2-3; possible D gene TRBD2, 6 bases. V gave up 3 bases and J gave up 2 bases, with 9 bases separating them. Germline V lookup: CDR1 PRHDT, CDR2 FYEKMQ (reference sequence). CDR3 size: 14 residues. The CDR3: CASSLGLNTDTQYF. As DNA, the CDR3 is TGTGCCAGCAGCTTGGGACTGAACACAGATACGCAGTATTTT.